The 8 T cell receptor beta chains in this list originate from one sample, sequenced in a study of tissue T cells after allogeneic stem cell transplantation. Assay used: immunoSEQ multiplex PCR; TCRdb lists only in-frame clones, some missing. The sample gives roughly 4,000 clones, about 52% of which show up once; less than 8.5% is in the top ten. The time point is: mouse harvest day 7 after allogeneic transplant. The graft held 10^6 splenic CD5+ T cells and 10^7 T-cell-depleted bone marrow cells. The specimen sequenced was lymph node tissue. The receptors here all came from a female BALB/c mouse given C57BL/6 T cells with graft-versus-host disease after an allogeneic hematopoietic cell transplant.

This clone was detected a few times. Genes here carry mouse names. The read terminates 1 residue ahead of where the CDR3 ends, so the germline J gene completes it. The rearrangement links TRBV5 to TRBJ1-3; D may be TRBD1 (5 bases). This CDR3 spans 15 amino acids. V shed 1 base and J shed 0 bases, with 7 bases lying between them. Germline V gene data show CDR1 as LGHNA and CDR2 as YNLKQL (reference sequence). This CDR3 reads CASSQGTPSGNTLYF. The part of the CDR3 DNA that was read is TGTGCCAGCAGCCAAGGGACACCTTCTGGAAATACGCTCTAT.

Note on this clone: The gene names here belong to mouse. The CDR3 extends 1 residue past the end of the read, so its final part is completed from the germline J gene. The chain joins TRBV16 to TRBJ2-4, with TRBD2 matching 8 bases. V lost 1 base, J lost 9 bases, and 6 bases stayed unmatched. CDR1 and CDR2 (germline): SGHSA, FRNQAP. There are 14 residues in the CDR3. CDR3 DNA (partial): TGTGCAAGCAGCTTAGGGGGGGGGCGCGGAACCTTGTAC. This gives the protein CASSLGGGRGTLY. The whole CDR3 protein reads CASSLGGGRGTLYF. The full variable domain, in which reference TRBV16 and TRBJ2-4 provide the parts outside the CDR3, is NAGVIQTPRHKVTGKGQEATLWCEPISGHSAVFWYRQTIVQGLEFLTYFRNQAPIDDSGMPKERFSAQMPNQSHSTLKIQSTQPQDSAVYLCASSLGGGRGTLYFGAGTRLSVL.

As regards this clone: The genes and germline here are from mouse. The CDR3 loop reads CATTGGNTEVFF. Incomplete CDR3 DNA: TGTGCCACGACAGGGGGAAACACAGAAGTCTTC. V and J are TRBV13-1 and TRBJ1-1; TRBD1 aligns across 9 bases. The DNA ends 1 residue before the CDR3 does, and the rest of the CDR3 is filled in from the germline J gene. J gave up 1 base and V 9 bases, and 1 base lay outside the gene matches. Germline CDR1 reads NSHNY; CDR2 reads SYGAGN. The CDR3 totals 12 residues.

Of note for this clone: Gene names are the mouse ones. The read halts 1 residue ahead of the CDR3 end, with the missing end drawn from the germline J gene. This chain uses TRBV31 with TRBJ2-7, with D perhaps TRBD2 (7 bases). V was pared by 0 bases and J by 7 bases, with 10 bases between. The CDR3 consists of 12 residues. CDR1 and CDR2 from the germline V gene are GKSSPN and SITVG. The CDR3 here is CAWSLEGGEQYF. The part of the CDR3 DNA that was read is TGTGCCTGGAGTCTAGAGGGGGGGGAACAGTAC.

In its sample, this clone is large. The gene names here belong to mouse. The missing CDR3 end, 1 residue past where the read stops, is filled in from the germline J gene. The chain recombines TRBV1 with TRBJ2-7, with D hard to call. CDR1 and CDR2 (germline): NSQYPW, LRSPGD (reference sequence). There are 12 residues in the CDR3. V gave up 0 bases and J gave up 9 bases, with 9 bases separating them. The sequenced part of the CDR3 DNA is TGCACCTGCAGTGCAGAGGGAGCAGTACAGTAC. It encodes CTCSAEGAVQY. The whole CDR3 protein reads CTCSAEGAVQYF.

As for this clone: The germline and genes are mouse ones. The DNA read from the CDR3 is TGTGCCAGCAGTCCCCTGGGGTTTCAAAACACCTTGTAC. It yields the protein CASSPLGFQNTLY. The CDR3 in full is CASSPLGFQNTLYF. V is TRBV19 and J is TRBJ2-4; a possible D gene is TRBD2 (6 bases). The read comes to an end 1 residue before the CDR3 does, leaving the germline J gene to fill in the end. The V end was cut by 4 bases, the J end by 2 bases, with 11 bases between. The germline CDR1 and CDR2 sequences are FNHDT and SITEND (reference sequence). The CDR3 totals 14 residues.

As concerns this clone: All gene names here are mouse names. From the germline J gene comes the end of the CDR3, since the read stops 1 residue before it. The chain carries TRBV5 and TRBJ1-1; 9 bases are a match to TRBD1. J was trimmed by 1 base and V by 1 base; bases with no gene match: 1. Germline V gene sequence: CDR1 LGHNA, CDR2 YNLKQL (reference sequence). The CDR3 consists of 15 residues. The DNA read from the CDR3 is TGTGCCAGCAGCCAAGTGGGACAGGGAAACACAGAAGTCTTC. It yields the protein CASSQVGQGNTEVF. The whole CDR3 reads CASSQVGQGNTEVFF.

As for this clone: Mouse gene names and germline throughout. The CDR3 is cut off 1 residue early in the read; its end comes from the germline J gene. The chain links TRBV3 to TRBJ2-7; 7 bases map to TRBD2. The CDR3 runs to 14 residues. V trimming: 3 bases; J trimming: 1 base; junction bases outside the gene matches: 3. CDR1 and CDR2 (germline): SNHLY, FYNGKV (reference sequence). CDR3 in amino acids: CASSLAGGSYEQYF. CDR3 DNA, as far as it was read: TGTGCCAGCAGCTTGGCTGGGGGTTCCTATGAACAGTAC.